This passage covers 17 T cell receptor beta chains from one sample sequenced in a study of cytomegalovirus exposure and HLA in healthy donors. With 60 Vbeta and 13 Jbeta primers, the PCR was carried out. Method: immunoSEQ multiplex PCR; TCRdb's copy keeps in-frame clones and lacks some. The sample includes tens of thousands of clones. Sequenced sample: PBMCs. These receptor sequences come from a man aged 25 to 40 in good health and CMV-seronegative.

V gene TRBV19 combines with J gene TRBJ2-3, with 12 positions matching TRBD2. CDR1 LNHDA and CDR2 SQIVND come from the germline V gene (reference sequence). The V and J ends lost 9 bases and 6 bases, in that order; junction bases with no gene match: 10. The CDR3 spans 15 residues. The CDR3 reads CASASGGAVRDTQYF. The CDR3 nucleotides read TGTGCCAGCGCTAGCGGGGGGGCAGTTAGGGATACGCAGTATTTT.

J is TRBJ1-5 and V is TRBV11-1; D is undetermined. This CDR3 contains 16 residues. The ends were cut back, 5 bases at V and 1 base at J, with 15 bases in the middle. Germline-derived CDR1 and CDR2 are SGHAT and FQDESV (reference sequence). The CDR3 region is CASSLGVRSSNQPQHF. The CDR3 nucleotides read TGTGCCAGCAGCCTGGGCGTCCGATCAAGCAATCAGCCCCAGCATTTT.

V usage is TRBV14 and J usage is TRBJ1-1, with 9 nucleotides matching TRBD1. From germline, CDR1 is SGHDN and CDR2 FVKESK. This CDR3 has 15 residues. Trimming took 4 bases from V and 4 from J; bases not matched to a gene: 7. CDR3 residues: CASSRRMGQGTEAFF. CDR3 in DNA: TGTGCCAGCAGCCGACGAATGGGACAGGGCACTGAAGCTTTCTTT.

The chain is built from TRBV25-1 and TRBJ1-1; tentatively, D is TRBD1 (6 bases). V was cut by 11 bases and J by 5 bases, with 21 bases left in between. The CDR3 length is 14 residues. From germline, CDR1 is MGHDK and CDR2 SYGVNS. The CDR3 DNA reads TGTGCCTCGGGCGGAGGGGGGGGTTGGACTGAAGCTTTCTTT. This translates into CASGGGGGWTEAFF.

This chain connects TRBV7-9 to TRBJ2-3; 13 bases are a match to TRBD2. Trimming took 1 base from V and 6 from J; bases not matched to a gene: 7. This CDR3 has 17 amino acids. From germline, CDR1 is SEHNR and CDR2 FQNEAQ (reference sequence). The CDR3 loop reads CASSLELGLAGEDTQYF. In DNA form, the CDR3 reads TGTGCCAGCAGCTTAGAACTAGGACTAGCGGGAGAGGATACGCAGTATTTT.

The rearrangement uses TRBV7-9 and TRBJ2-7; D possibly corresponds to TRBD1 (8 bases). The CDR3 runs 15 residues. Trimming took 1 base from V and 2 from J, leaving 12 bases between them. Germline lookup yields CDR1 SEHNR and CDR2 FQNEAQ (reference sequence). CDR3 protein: CASSLVTGGAYEQYF. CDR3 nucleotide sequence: TGTGCCAGCAGCTTAGTCACAGGGGGGGCCTACGAGCAGTACTTC.

The CDR3 DNA is TGCGCCAGCAGTCTCGGGACAGGGGCTATCACACGTTACACAGATACGCAGTATTTT. Encoded protein: CASSLGTGAITRYTDTQYF. The V gene is TRBV10-2, the J gene TRBJ2-3; 10 bases are shared with TRBD1. The CDR3 extends over 19 amino acids. V lost 5 bases and J lost 2; bases outside the gene matches: 16. Looked up from germline, CDR1 is WSHSY and CDR2 is SAAADI.

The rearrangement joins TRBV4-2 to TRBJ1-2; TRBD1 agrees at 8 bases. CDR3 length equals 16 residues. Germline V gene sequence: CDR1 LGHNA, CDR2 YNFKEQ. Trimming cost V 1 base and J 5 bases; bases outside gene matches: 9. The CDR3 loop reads CASSQVSQGAKYGYTF. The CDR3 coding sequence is TGTGCCAGCAGCCAAGTGTCGCAGGGGGCGAAATATGGCTACACCTTC.

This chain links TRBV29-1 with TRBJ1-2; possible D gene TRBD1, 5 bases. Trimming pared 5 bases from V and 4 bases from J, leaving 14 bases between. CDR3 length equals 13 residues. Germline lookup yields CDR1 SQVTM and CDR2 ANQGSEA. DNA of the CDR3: TGCAGCGTTACCCAGGGTGGAAGCTATGGCTACACCTTC. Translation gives CSVTQGGSYGYTF.

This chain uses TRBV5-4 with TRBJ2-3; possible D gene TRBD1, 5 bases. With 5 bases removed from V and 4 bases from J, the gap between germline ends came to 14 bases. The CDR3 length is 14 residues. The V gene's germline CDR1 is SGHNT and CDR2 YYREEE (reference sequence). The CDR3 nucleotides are TGTGCCAGCAGAACGACAGTGTTGTCAGATACGCAGTATTTT. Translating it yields CASRTTVLSDTQYF.

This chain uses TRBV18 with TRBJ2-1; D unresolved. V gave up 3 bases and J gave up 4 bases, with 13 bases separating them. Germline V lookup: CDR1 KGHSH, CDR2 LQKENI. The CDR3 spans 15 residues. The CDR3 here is CASSPLGSGYNEQFF. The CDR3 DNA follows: TGTGCCAGCTCACCCCTCGGGTCGGGTTACAATGAGCAGTTCTTC.

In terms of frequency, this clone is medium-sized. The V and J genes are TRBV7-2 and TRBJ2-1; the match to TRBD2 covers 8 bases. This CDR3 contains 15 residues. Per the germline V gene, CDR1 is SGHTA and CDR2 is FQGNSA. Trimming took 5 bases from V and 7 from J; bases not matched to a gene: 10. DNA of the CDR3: TGTGCCAGCAGCCCCCACGGACTAGCAAAGAATGAGCAGTTCTTC. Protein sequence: CASSPHGLAKNEQFF.

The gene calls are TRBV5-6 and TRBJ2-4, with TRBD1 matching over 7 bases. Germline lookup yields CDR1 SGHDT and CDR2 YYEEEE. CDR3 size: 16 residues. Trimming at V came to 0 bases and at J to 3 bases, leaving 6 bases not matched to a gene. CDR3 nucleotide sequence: TGTGCCAGCAGCTTGGAGGGGGCGCTCGACAAAAACATTCAGTACTTC. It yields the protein CASSLEGALDKNIQYF.

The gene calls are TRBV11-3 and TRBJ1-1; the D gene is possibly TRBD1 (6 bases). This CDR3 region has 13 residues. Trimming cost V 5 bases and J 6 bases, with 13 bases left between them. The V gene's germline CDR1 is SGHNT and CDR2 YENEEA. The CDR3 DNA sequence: TGTGCCAGCAGCCCAACAAGGGGGTCTGAAGCTTTCTTT. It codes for CASSPTRGSEAFF.

CDR3 nucleotide sequence: TGTGCCAGCCACCCGAGCTCCTACAATGAGCAGTTCTTC. This gives the protein CASHPSSYNEQFF. This sequence joins TRBV6-5 and TRBJ2-1; D gene uncertain. The CDR3 length is 13 residues. CDR1 and CDR2 (germline): MNHEY, SVGAGI. Trimming took off 8 bases at V and 0 bases at J, with 8 bases between the two ends.

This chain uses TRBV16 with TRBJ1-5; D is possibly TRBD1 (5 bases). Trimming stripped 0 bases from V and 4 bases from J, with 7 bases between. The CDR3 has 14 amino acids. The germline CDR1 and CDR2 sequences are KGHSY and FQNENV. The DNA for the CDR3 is TGTGCCAGCAGCCAATCAGGGGTGAATCAGCCCCAGCATTTT. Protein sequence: CASSQSGVNQPQHF.

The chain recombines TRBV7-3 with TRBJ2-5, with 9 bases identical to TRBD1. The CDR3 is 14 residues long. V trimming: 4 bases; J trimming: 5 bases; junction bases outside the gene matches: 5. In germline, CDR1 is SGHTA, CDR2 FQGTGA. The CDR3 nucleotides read TGTGCCAGCAGCTCCACGGGGACAGGGGAGACCCAGTACTTC. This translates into CASSSTGTGETQYF.